The 2 T cell receptor beta chains given below trace back to one sample, sequenced in a study of OX40 agonist ivuxolimab in advanced cancers. Assay: immunoSEQ multiplex PCR; the TCRdb copy retains only in-frame clones and omits some. The top ten clones hold under 2.5% of a sample with 60,000 to 70,000 clones, 75% to 90% of them seen once. The source was CD4+ or CD8+ T cells sorted from blood, collected in a trial of the OX40 agonist ivuxolimab. Receptor source: an adult with an advanced solid tumor such as melanoma, head and neck, liver or kidney cancer.

This rearrangement joins TRBV2 to TRBJ1-5, with 9 nucleotides matching TRBD1. Germline CDR1 is SNHLY and CDR2 is FYNNEI. CDR3 size: 13 residues. Trimming removed 8 bases from V and 5 bases from J; junction bases left unmatched: 4. CDR3 protein: CASGDRGDQPQHF. The CDR3 DNA is TGTGCCAGCGGAGACAGGGGGGATCAGCCCCAGCATTTT.

This clone turned up a few times. The rearrangement uses TRBV5-4 and TRBJ2-3, with TRBD2 identical over 12 bases. The J segment lost 3 bases and the V segment lost 4 bases, leaving 6 bases of the junction unmatched. The germline CDR1 and CDR2 sequences are SGHNT and YYREEE (reference sequence). This CDR3 region has 16 residues. CDR3 in amino acids: CASSQRLAGDTDTQYF. CDR3 nucleotides: TGTGCCAGCAGCCAGAGACTAGCGGGGGATACAGATACGCAGTATTTT.